This is a list of T cell receptor beta chains from one sample in a study of persistence of HIV-infected CD4 T cells. Sequencing used immunoSEQ multiplex PCR; TCRdb keeps in-frame clones, though not all of them. Of 23,000 or so clones listed, approximately 74% are singletons. Their cognate antigens are unknown. This material consisted of CD4+ T cells sorted from PBMCs after approximately 20-hour stimulation, taken from a patient who received antiretroviral therapy. These TCRs come from an adult man with HIV who was CMV-seropositive. CDR3s include the opening cysteine and the closing phenylalanine or tryptophan. Fields, in order: J gene, clone size, V gene, D gene, CDR3 DNA, CDR3 protein. The D gene is left open where the match is weak. Size tells how often a clone was seen (once, few, many) or the class of an expanded clone, and some rows leave it out.

J gene: TRBJ2-1; clone size: .; V gene: TRBV19; D gene: .; CDR3 DNA: TGTGCCAGTAGTAAGACTGGAGTTAGTGAGCAGTTCTTC; CDR3 protein: CASSKTGVSEQFF
J gene: TRBJ1-3; clone size: .; V gene: TRBV28; D gene: .; CDR3 DNA: TGTGCCAGCAGTTTCATCGGAAACCTCTTTATGAGGTCTGGAAACACCATATATTTT; CDR3 protein: CASSFIGNLFMRSGNTIYF
J gene: TRBJ2-7; clone size: .; V gene: TRBV6-5; D gene: .; CDR3 DNA: TGTGCCAGCAGCTACCTGACAGGTAGCTCCTACGAGCAGTACTTC; CDR3 protein: CASSYLTGSSYEQYF
J gene: TRBJ2-1; clone size: .; V gene: TRBV12-3/TRBV12-4; D gene: .; CDR3 DNA: TGTGCCAGCAGTTTCGGGGCGAAGGTTGAGCAGTTCTTC; CDR3 protein: CASSFGAKVEQFF
J gene: TRBJ2-1; clone size: .; V gene: TRBV5-5; D gene: TRBD2; CDR3 DNA: TGTGCCAGCAGCTTGGGCCAGCGGGGAGTCTATGAGCAGTTCTTC; CDR3 protein: CASSLGQRGVYEQFF
J gene: TRBJ1-2; clone size: .; V gene: TRBV5-6; D gene: .; CDR3 DNA: TGTGCCAGCAGCTTGGTCGGGCGGGGTATCTATGGCTACACCTTC; CDR3 protein: CASSLVGRGIYGYTF
J gene: TRBJ2-1; clone size: .; V gene: TRBV6-5; D gene: TRBD2; CDR3 DNA: TGTGCCAGCAGTCTGCGGGGGAATGAGCAGTTCTTC; CDR3 protein: CASSLRGNEQFF
J gene: TRBJ1-2; clone size: .; V gene: TRBV5-1; D gene: .; CDR3 DNA: TGCGCCAGCAGCTTGGATAGGCTGGTAGATGGCTACACCTTC; CDR3 protein: CASSLDRLVDGYTF
J gene: TRBJ2-2; clone size: .; V gene: TRBV2; D gene: TRBD1; CDR3 DNA: TGTGCCAGCAGGGGGAACAGGGGGCCGGGTACCGGGGAGCTGTTTTTT; CDR3 protein: CASRGNRGPGTGELFF
J gene: TRBJ2-7; clone size: few; V gene: TRBV23-1; D gene: .; CDR3 DNA: TGCGCCAGCAGTCAACCCCATGACTGCCGGAGCTCCTACGAGCAGTACTTC; CDR3 protein: CASSQPHDCRSSYEQYF
J gene: TRBJ1-5; clone size: .; V gene: TRBV2; D gene: .; CDR3 DNA: TGTGCCAGCAGCCGGGCCTCCACGCCCATGCAGCCCCAGCATTTT; CDR3 protein: CASSRASTPMQPQHF
J gene: TRBJ2-7; clone size: .; V gene: TRBV4-2; D gene: TRBD1; CDR3 DNA: TGTGCCAGCAGCCAGGGGACAGGGGGCGGGTACGAGCAGTACTTC; CDR3 protein: CASSQGTGGGYEQYF
J gene: TRBJ2-3; clone size: .; V gene: TRBV5-1; D gene: .; CDR3 DNA: TGCGCCAGCAGCGCAGGAGATACGCAGTATTTT; CDR3 protein: CASSAGDTQYF
J gene: TRBJ1-2; clone size: few; V gene: TRBV10-1; D gene: .; CDR3 DNA: TGCGCCAGCAGTGAGTCCGGCAGATACTATGGCTACACCTTC; CDR3 protein: CASSESGRYYGYTF
J gene: TRBJ2-1; clone size: .; V gene: TRBV21-1; D gene: .; CDR3 DNA: TGTGCCAGCAGAAAAGGACCGCGAAAGGGACGCATCAATGAGCAGTTCTTC; CDR3 protein: CASRKGPRKGRINEQFF
J gene: TRBJ1-5; clone size: .; V gene: TRBV28; D gene: TRBD1; CDR3 DNA: TGTGCCAGCAGGACAGGGGATCAGCCCCAGCATTTT; CDR3 protein: CASRTGDQPQHF
J gene: TRBJ1-3; clone size: few; V gene: TRBV5-4; D gene: .; CDR3 DNA: TGTGCCAGCAGCTTGGCCGGGAGGAACACCATATATTTT; CDR3 protein: CASSLAGRNTIYF
J gene: TRBJ1-1; clone size: once; V gene: TRBV29-1; D gene: .; CDR3 DNA: TGCAGCTTTGGCAGGGTGAACACTGAAGCTTTCTTT; CDR3 protein: CSFGRVNTEAFF
J gene: TRBJ1-5; clone size: .; V gene: TRBV12-3/TRBV12-4; D gene: .; CDR3 DNA: TGTGCCAGCAGTGATCAAAATCAGCCCCAGCATTTT; CDR3 protein: CASSDQNQPQHF
J gene: TRBJ2-4; clone size: .; V gene: TRBV6-4; D gene: TRBD2; CDR3 DNA: TGTGCCAGCAGCCCTCGGCGGGGGGCTGGTGTCATTCAGTACTTC; CDR3 protein: CASSPRRGAGVIQYF